One sample yielded the 21 T cell receptor beta chains listed below, sequenced in a study of prognosis after radiotherapy for stage I lung cancer. Multiplex PCR, run in two rounds, amplified TCR beta CDR3 from genomic DNA. The use of primers specific to each TRBV and TRBJ gene characterized first-round PCR. TCRdb reanalysed the multiplex PCR reads using MiXCR and keeps one entry per CDR3 protein. The sample consists of approximately 28,000 distinct CDR3 sequences, just over 40% of them appearing once. The sequences come from PBMCs, collected before or after stereotactic body radiation therapy (not recorded which). Receptors originate from a donor of 50 years or more with non-small cell lung cancer.

Ten or more counts support this clonotype. The V and J genes are TRBV30 and TRBJ2-7, with D uncertain. The CDR3 is 13 amino acids. V dropped 5 bases and J dropped 8 bases, with 19 bases sitting between them. Germline values: CDR1 GTSNPN, CDR2 SVGIG (reference sequence). CDR3 sequence reads: CAWERAGLGQQYF. As DNA, the CDR3 is TGTGCCTGGGAAAGGGCAGGTTTAGGGCAGCAGTACTTC.

In its sample, this clonotype ranks as medium-sized. This chain joins TRBV19 and TRBJ1-2; D possibly corresponds to TRBD1 (6 bases). V was clipped by 4 bases and J by 2 bases, with 11 bases between them. The CDR3 is made up of 14 amino acids. Germline V lookup: CDR1 LNHDA, CDR2 SQIVND (reference sequence). The CDR3 DNA is TGTGCCAGTAGTACTCAACAGGGAAACTATGGCTACACCTTC. As protein: CASSTQQGNYGYTF.

This clonotype was detected many times. J is TRBJ2-2 and V is TRBV5-1; D could derive from TRBD1 or TRBD2 (5 bases each). CDR3 length: 16 amino acids. Trimming took 1 base from V and 0 from J, leaving 10 bases between them. Looked up from germline, CDR1 is SGHRS and CDR2 is YFSETQ. CDR3 coding DNA: TGCGCCAGCAGCTTGATCCCGGGACCGAACACCGGGGAGCTGTTTTTT. It specifies CASSLIPGPNTGELFF. The full variable domain, with the rest looked up from reference TRBV5-1 and TRBJ2-2, is KAGVTQTPRYLIKTRGQQVTLSCSPISGHRSVSWYQQTPGQGLQFLFEYFSETQRNKGNFPGRFSGRQFSNSRSEMNVSTLELGDSALYLCASSLIPGPNTGELFFGEGSRLTVL.

Comment on this clonotype: The conserved final phenylalanine or tryptophan is absent from the CDR3, which likely points to a read error. The chain joins TRBV19 to TRBJ2-7; possible D gene TRBD1, 6 bases. Per the germline V gene, CDR1 is LNHDA and CDR2 is SQIVND (reference sequence). The CDR3 runs 14 residues. V lost 4 bases, J lost 3 bases, and 13 bases lay in between. CDR3 coding DNA: TGTGCCAGTAGTACCGGGACACGACTCTACGAGCAGTACTCC. Protein product: CASSTGTRLYEQYS.

Concerning this clonotype itself: A read error is likely here: a far larger clone is one base away. The chain combines TRBV7-2 with TRBJ2-1, with 10 bases that match TRBD2. The V gene's germline CDR1 is SGHTA and CDR2 FQGNSA. The CDR3 runs 14 residues. The ends lost 10 bases at V and 4 bases at J; junction bases unmatched: 7. The CDR3 here is CANRVLAGYNEQFF. The CDR3 DNA reads TGTGCCAACCGGGTACTAGCGGGATACAATGAGCAGTTCTTC. The whole variable domain, filled in from reference TRBV7-2 and TRBJ2-1, reads GAGVSQSPSNKVTEKGKDVELRCDPISGHTALYWYRQSLGQGLEFLIYFQGNSAPDKSGLPSDRFSAERTGGSVSTLTIQRTQQEDSAVYLCANRVLAGYNEQFFGPGTRLTVL.

This chain connects TRBV7-3 to TRBJ2-2, with D maybe TRBD2 (5 bases). The germline V and J ends were trimmed by 5 bases and 3 bases, with 16 bases remaining between them. CDR3 length: 16 amino acids. Germline V CDR1 and CDR2: SGHTA, FQGTGA. This CDR3 reads CASSRTASQHTGELFF. The DNA for the CDR3 is TGTGCCAGCAGCCGGACTGCATCTCAACACACCGGGGAGCTGTTTTTT.

This clonotype occurred many times. CDR3 sequence (DNA): TGTGCCAGCAGTAAACAACAGGGGACTAATGAAAAACTGTTTTTT. This sequence encodes CASSKQQGTNEKLFF. The chain uses TRBV28 and TRBJ1-4, with TRBD1 matching 7 bases. Germline V gene data show CDR1 as MDHEN and CDR2 as SYDVKM. This CDR3 contains 15 residues. V was pared by 5 bases and J by 2 bases, with 5 bases of the junction left unmatched.

By its share, this clonotype is medium-sized. This rearrangement joins TRBV2 to TRBJ1-2; possibly TRBD1 for D (6 bases). V lost 4 bases and J lost 7, with 13 bases in between. CDR1 is SNHLY and CDR2 is FYNNEI in the germline V gene. This CDR3 has 13 amino acids. The CDR3 spells CASSGTGLGGYTF. The DNA for the CDR3 is TGTGCCAGCAGTGGCACAGGGCTGGGTGGCTACACCTTC.

The gene calls are TRBV7-3 and TRBJ2-3; a weak D match, TRBD2 (6 bases). The CDR3 spans 15 residues. Germline assignment: CDR1 SGHTA and CDR2 FQGTGA. V dropped 2 bases and J dropped 2 bases, with 11 bases sitting between them. CDR3 residues: CASSLAGSTTDTQYF. As DNA, the CDR3 is TGTGCCAGCAGCTTAGCCGGGAGCACCACAGATACGCAGTATTTT.

The V call is TRBV6-8, the J call TRBJ2-2; 9 bases are shared with TRBD2. CDR3 length: 14 residues. V lost 7 bases to trimming and J lost 5 bases; unmatched junction nucleotides: 5. Per the germline V gene, CDR1 is MNHGY and CDR2 is SAAAGT. The CDR3 DNA reads TGTGCCAGCAAGGCGGGAGGGCCGACCGGGGAGCTGTTTTTT. Residues: CASKAGGPTGELFF.

This clonotype occurred many times. The chain joins TRBV6-1 to TRBJ2-7; D may be TRBD1 (5 bases). CDR3 size: 13 residues. Per germline, CDR1 MNHNS and CDR2 SASEGT. Trimming took off 5 bases at V and 4 bases at J, with 12 bases between the two ends. The CDR3 nucleotides read TGTGCCAGCAGTCCCAATAGGGGTTACGAGCAGTACTTC. As protein: CASSPNRGYEQYF.

The table lists this clonotype with a few counts. A read error may explain this, as a much larger clone is one base away. This chain connects TRBV9 to TRBJ2-5; D is possibly TRBD2 (6 bases). Germline V gene sequence: CDR1 SGDLS, CDR2 YYNGEE. CDR3 length equals 13 residues. V was shortened by 0 bases and J by 8 bases, with 11 bases between the two germline ends. This CDR3 reads CASSVGDWDTQYF. CDR3 in DNA: TGTGCCAGCAGCGTAGGGGACTGGGATACCCAGTACTTC.

Notes on this clonotype: A far larger clone lies a single base away; this is likely a read error. The chain recombines TRBV2 with TRBJ1-2; D is ambiguous. The germline CDR1 and CDR2 sequences are SNHLY and FYNNEI. The CDR3 totals 13 residues. The V gene lost 4 bases and the J gene lost 10 bases, with 16 bases spanning the gap. In DNA, the CDR3 is TGTGCCAGCAGTGCAGGCCCGAAAAAGTACTACACCTTC. The encoded protein is CASSAGPKKYYTF. The whole variable domain, filled in from reference TRBV2 and TRBJ1-2, reads EPEVTQTPSHQVTQMGQEVILRCVPISNHLYFYWYRQILGQKVEFLVSFYNNEISEKSEIFDDQFSVERPDGSNFTLKIRSTKLEDSAMYFCASSAGPKKYYTFGSGTRLTVV.

As concerns this clonotype: Since a much larger clone is just one base distant, this may be a read error. The chain links TRBV12-3 or TRBV12-4 to TRBJ2-1; D is unclear. This CDR3 contains 15 residues. The CDR3 DNA is TGTGTCAGCAGTAAGGAGTTCCGCTCCTACAATGAGCAGTTCTTC. Protein product: CVSSKEFRSYNEQFF.

This clonotype was detected ten times or more. V gene TRBV5-6 combines with J gene TRBJ1-5; a weak D match, TRBD1 (6 bases). CDR1 and CDR2 (germline): SGHDT, YYEEEE. V gave up 1 base and J gave up 3 bases, with 8 bases separating them. The CDR3 has 14 amino acids. The CDR3 protein is CASSLTGSNQPQHF. CDR3 in DNA: TGTGCCAGCAGCTTGACAGGGTCCAATCAGCCCCAGCATTTT. The variable domain in full, completed from reference TRBV5-6 and TRBJ1-5, reads DAGVTQSPTHLIKTRGQQVTLRCSPKSGHDTVSWYQQALGQGPQFIFQYYEEEERQRGNFPDRFSGHQFPNYSSELNVNALLLGDSALYLCASSLTGSNQPQHFGDGTRLSIL.

With respect to this clonotype: A far larger clone is just one base off, so this is likely a read error. The chain recombines TRBV6-4 with TRBJ2-7; D is undetermined. V lost 8 bases to trimming and J lost 3 bases, with 11 bases between them. Germline assignment: CDR1 MRHNA and CDR2 SNTAGT. The CDR3 contains 12 residues. The chain's CDR3 is CASGYLNYEQYF. CDR3 in DNA: TGTGCCAGCGGTTACTTGAACTACGAGCAGTACTTC.

This clonotype was counted ten times or more. The J gene is TRBJ2-2, the V gene TRBV5-1, with 9 positions matching TRBD1. The trim removed 3 bases at V and 3 bases at J, leaving 3 bases unmatched. The CDR3 totals 15 residues. CDR1 and CDR2 from the germline V gene are SGHRS and YFSETQ. The CDR3, as DNA: TGCGCCAGCAGCTCAACAGGGGGCGACACCGGGGAGCTGTTTTTT. It yields the protein CASSSTGGDTGELFF.

Points on this clonotype: A much larger clone lies a single base off, so this may be a read error. This chain joins TRBV6-1 and TRBJ2-2, with D possibly TRBD2 on 6 matching bases. The CDR3 covers 14 residues. Germline CDR1 is MNHNS and CDR2 is SASEGT. The CDR3 reads CASRRDRNTGELYF. The DNA of the CDR3 is TGTGCCAGCAGGCGGGACCGCAACACCGGGGAGCTGTATTTT.

This clonotype was seen more than once but under ten times. The rearrangement joins TRBV6-2 or TRBV6-3 to TRBJ2-7, with D perhaps matching TRBD2 (6 bases). The V gene's germline CDR1 is MNHEY and CDR2 SVGEGT. This CDR3 has 17 amino acids. The V and J ends lost 0 bases and 7 bases respectively, with 22 bases between them. The CDR3 reads CASSYSWWGGTDREQYF. CDR3 DNA: TGTGCCAGCAGTTACTCGTGGTGGGGCGGGACTGACCGGGAGCAGTACTTC.

In this sample, this clonotype turned up many times. The V and J genes are TRBV4-2 and TRBJ1-1; D may be TRBD1 (6 bases). This CDR3 has 16 residues. Trimming removed 0 bases at V and 8 bases at J, with 19 bases between. CDR1 is LGHNA and CDR2 is YNFKEQ in the germline V gene. CDR3: CASSQDEAGAPREAFF. The CDR3 DNA sequence: TGTGCCAGCAGCCAAGATGAGGCGGGGGCGCCCAGGGAAGCTTTCTTT.

To note about this clonotype: This CDR3 fails to terminate in the conserved phenylalanine or tryptophan, so it likely reflects a read error. V and J are TRBV19 and TRBJ1-2; D remains ambiguous. The CDR3 spans 13 residues. Looked up from germline, CDR1 is LNHDA and CDR2 is SQIVND (reference sequence). CDR3 in amino acids: CDSSPTSTAGYTL. In DNA, the CDR3 is TGTGACAGTAGTCCCACCTCGACTGCGGGCTACACCTTA.